The rows below give T cell receptor beta chains drawn from one sample of a study of blood T cell repertoires in COVID-19. Assay used: immunoSEQ multiplex PCR; TCRdb lists only in-frame clones, some missing. Among about 140,000 clones listed, around three quarters were seen once. Sequencing was done on a sample of peripheral blood. These receptors all stem from a man between 60 and 75 years old with acute or convalescent COVID-19. CDR3s include the opening cysteine and the closing phenylalanine or tryptophan. A D gene is named only where the DNA matches it firmly. Expanded clones are given a class, and other clones once, few, many or no size at all.

V,D,size,J,length,DNA,CDR3
TRBV27,-,-,TRBJ1-1,14,TGTGCCAGCAGTTGGGGCCAAAGTAGCACTGAAGCTTTCTTT,CASSWGQSSTEAFF
TRBV7-2,TRBD1,-,TRBJ1-6,15,TGTGCCAGCAGAAAAACAGGGGTCTATAATTCACCCCTCCACTTT,CASRKTGVYNSPLHF
TRBV5-4,-,-,TRBJ2-7,16,TGTGCCAGCAGCGTCGATCCCGCCAGGGGCCCCTACGAGCAGTACTTC,CASSVDPARGPYEQYF
TRBV5-4,TRBD1,-,TRBJ1-1,16,TGTGCCGGAGGGGACAGGACGCGAGGACCGAACACTGAAGCTTTCTTT,CAGGDRTRGPNTEAFF
TRBV27,-,-,TRBJ2-3,12,TGTGCCAGCAGCTACAGGGCAGATACGCAGTATTTT,CASSYRADTQYF
TRBV7-8,TRBD1,-,TRBJ1-2,13,TGTGCCAGCAGCCCGGACAGGAACTATGGCTACACCTTC,CASSPDRNYGYTF
TRBV7-3,-,-,TRBJ2-3,13,TGTGCCAGCAGCCGGGACACCACAGATACGCAGTATTTT,CASSRDTTDTQYF
TRBV5-1,TRBD2,-,TRBJ2-1,15,TGCGCCAGCAGCTTAGGACTAGCGGGAGCCAATGAGCAGTTCTTC,CASSLGLAGANEQFF
TRBV28,TRBD1,-,TRBJ1-2,13,TGTGCCAGCAGTTTGGGACAGATCTATGGCTACACCTTC,CASSLGQIYGYTF
TRBV19,-,-,TRBJ1-1,15,TGTGCCAGTCATCTGGGCAGGGTAGGTCGCACTGAAGCTTTCTTT,CASHLGRVGRTEAFF
TRBV6-5,TRBD2,-,TRBJ2-7,13,TGTGCCAGCACTCCGGGACTAGCCGGCGAGCAGTACTTC,CASTPGLAGEQYF
TRBV4-1,-,-,TRBJ1-2,15,TGCGCCAGCAGCCAACGTACAGGGTATCTCGATGGCTACACCTTC,CASSQRTGYLDGYTF
TRBV6-5,-,-,TRBJ1-2,12,TGTGCCATCAACGAGTTTATAGCTGGCTACACCTTC,CAINEFIAGYTF
TRBV27,-,-,TRBJ1-6,12,TGTGCCAGCAGTTTTTCGAATTCACCCCTCCACTTT,CASSFSNSPLHF
TRBV4-2,-,-,TRBJ1-4,15,TGTGCCAGCAGCCCCGGCGCCGGGGTCCAAGAAAAACTGTTTTTT,CASSPGAGVQEKLFF
TRBV9,-,-,TRBJ2-1,13,TGTGCCAGCAGCGTCACAGCTTACAATGAGCAGTTCTTC,CASSVTAYNEQFF
TRBV29-1,TRBD1,-,TRBJ1-3,12,TGCAGCGGAGGGACAGAAGGAAACACCATATATTTT,CSGGTEGNTIYF
TRBV7-8,-,-,TRBJ1-6,16,TGTGCCAGCAGCCGAGGGGGGGGCTCCTATAATTCACCCCTCCACTTT,CASSRGGGSYNSPLHF
TRBV3-1/TRBV3-2,-,-,TRBJ1-5,14,TGTGCCAGCAGCCAAGGCAGGGGCGGACAGCCCCAGCATTTT,CASSQGRGGQPQHF
TRBV5-1,-,few,TRBJ2-7,14,TGCGCCAGCAGCTTGGCCCAGGAGGCCTACGAGCAGTACTTC,CASSLAQEAYEQYF
TRBV30,TRBD1,-,TRBJ1-6,17,TGTGCCTGGAGTGTACCAGGGGGAAGCTCCTATAATTCACCCCTCCACTTT,CAWSVPGGSSYNSPLHF
TRBV30,TRBD1,-,TRBJ1-1,11,TGTGCCTGGAGACGGGACAGTGAAGCTTTCTTT,CAWRRDSEAFF
TRBV6-6,-,-,TRBJ1-6,12,TGTGCCAGCAGTTACGGGGAGTCACCCCTCCACTTT,CASSYGESPLHF
TRBV6-4,-,-,TRBJ1-5,15,TGTGCCAGCAGTGAACAGGCAGGATCGAATCAGCCCCAGCATTTT,CASSEQAGSNQPQHF
TRBV5-1,-,-,TRBJ1-3,15,TGCGCCAGCAGCTTGGGGCTTGGCTCTGGAAACACCATATATTTT,CASSLGLGSGNTIYF
TRBV3-1/TRBV3-2,-,once,TRBJ2-3,13,TGTGCCAGCAGCCTTGGGCAGCCAGATACGCAGTATTTT,CASSLGQPDTQYF
TRBV6-5,-,-,TRBJ1-5,14,TGTGCCAGCAGACGAACAGGTAGCAATCAGCCCCAGCATTTT,CASRRTGSNQPQHF
TRBV20-1,TRBD1,few,TRBJ2-3,14,TGCAGTGCTAGTAACAGGGGGCTACGAGATACGCAGTATTTT,CSASNRGLRDTQYF
TRBV6-5,TRBD1,-,TRBJ2-1,15,TGTGCCAGCAGTCTGTGGGGACAGGGGGCCAATGAGCAGTTCTTC,CASSLWGQGANEQFF
TRBV13,-,-,TRBJ2-2,17,TGTGCCAGCAGCTCCCTGGAGAAGTCCCAGAACACCGGGGAGCTGTTTTTT,CASSSLEKSQNTGELFF
TRBV19,-,-,TRBJ2-2,14,TGTGCCAGTAGTAGGACGGGAGTTGCCGGGGAGCTGTTTTTT,CASSRTGVAGELFF
TRBV7-9,-,-,TRBJ2-3,11,TGTGCCAGCAGCTCGCCGGGACAGCAGTATTTT,CASSSPGQQYF
TRBV7-2,-,-,TRBJ2-7,16,TGTGCCAGCAGCTTAGGGCTGGCTAGGGGCCCCTACGAGCAGTACTTC,CASSLGLARGPYEQYF
TRBV7-2,-,-,TRBJ2-2,14,TGTGCCAGCAGCCAGGGAAGTTGGTCCGGGGAGCTGTTTTTT,CASSQGSWSGELFF
TRBV18,-,once,TRBJ2-2,14,TGTGCCAGCTCACCAGGAGTACACACCGGGGAGCTGTTTTTT,CASSPGVHTGELFF
TRBV4-2,-,once,TRBJ2-7,16,TGTGCCAGCAGCCAAGCCTACGGGATGAGCTCCTACGAGCAGTACTTC,CASSQAYGMSSYEQYF
TRBV7-6,-,-,TRBJ2-1,17,TGTGCCAGCAGCTTAGAGGGGGGGGGAAACTCTTACAATGAGCAGTTCTTC,CASSLEGGGNSYNEQFF
TRBV7-2,-,-,TRBJ2-7,14,TGTGCCAGCAGCTTAGCGGGACATCCCTACGAGCAGTACTTC,CASSLAGHPYEQYF
TRBV6-1,-,-,TRBJ2-5,13,TGTGCCAGCAGTGAATGGGGCGGTGAGACCCAGTACTTC,CASSEWGGETQYF
TRBV20-1,-,few,TRBJ1-2,15,TGCAGTGCTAGTGACGGACAGAGCTTTAACTATGGCTACACCTTC,CSASDGQSFNYGYTF
TRBV19,TRBD2,-,TRBJ2-5,15,TGTGCCAGTAGTACGCACACGGGAGGACGGGAGACCCAGTACTTC,CASSTHTGGRETQYF
TRBV7-9,TRBD2,-,TRBJ2-1,16,TGTGCCAGCAGCCCCACCGGCGGGAGCTCCTACAATGAGCAGTTCTTC,CASSPTGGSSYNEQFF
TRBV3-1/TRBV3-2,-,-,TRBJ2-1,11,TGTGCCAGCAGAAGGGGTGGTGAGCAGTTCTTC,CASRRGGEQFF
TRBV4-1,TRBD1,-,TRBJ1-5,15,TGCGCCAGCAGCCCTAGGGACAGTAGCAATCAGCCCCAGCATTTT,CASSPRDSSNQPQHF
TRBV4-2,TRBD1,-,TRBJ1-5,16,TGTGCCAGCAGCCAACGGACAGGGCGGGGCAATCAGCCCCAGCATTTT,CASSQRTGRGNQPQHF
TRBV21-1,-,many,TRBJ2-7,18,TGTGCCAGCAGTCAACGAGGGACAGGCTTTGTGCCACACTACGAGCAGTACTTC,CASSQRGTGFVPHYEQYF
TRBV28,-,-,TRBJ2-6,19,TGTGCCAGCAGTCCATACGGGACACCGCTGGGGTTAGGGGCCAACGTCCTGACTTTC,CASSPYGTPLGLGANVLTF
TRBV19,-,once,TRBJ2-3,14,TGTGCCAGTAAGCTACAGGGCAGCACAGATACGCAGTATTTT,CASKLQGSTDTQYF
TRBV11-2,-,-,TRBJ1-1,13,TGTGCCAGCAGCTTTATGAGGAGCACTGAAGCTTTCTTT,CASSFMRSTEAFF
TRBV5-4,TRBD2,-,TRBJ2-3,16,TGTGCCAGCAGCTTCTCCGGGACTAACCGTATTGCGGCGCAGTATTTT,CASSFSGTNRIAAQYF
TRBV27,TRBD1,-,TRBJ1-1,16,TGTGCCAGCAGTTTATCCTCCGGGACAGGGGCCACTGAAGCTTTCTTT,CASSLSSGTGATEAFF
TRBV6-5,TRBD1,-,TRBJ1-3,16,TGTGCCAGCAGTTACGGGGGACAGGGGGCTGGAAACACCATATATTTT,CASSYGGQGAGNTIYF
TRBV4-2,TRBD1,-,TRBJ2-3,16,TGTGCCAGCAGCCACGGACAGGGACAGGGCACAGATACGCAGTATTTT,CASSHGQGQGTDTQYF
TRBV19,-,once,TRBJ1-2,14,TGTGCCAGTAGTCCCCCGGACTCTAACTATGGCTACACCTTC,CASSPPDSNYGYTF